This T cell receptor beta chain was identified during a study of shared clonotypes between healthy human individuals. The donor population consisted of healthy HIV-negative adults with no recent acute infections or vaccinations. Everyone who donated was a Caucasian adult who lived in Nashville, Tennessee. The CD4+ fraction was divided into a CD45RA+ naive subset and a CD45RA-negative memory subset. V was cut by 1 base and J by 14 bases, with 9 bases left in between. The length of the CDR3 is 11 residues. Germline CDR1 and CDR2: SGHAT and FQNNGV. Each PCR replicate from the sorted subsets contained about 180 ng DNA, which is about 31,000 T cell genomes. Sequenced by immunoSEQ multiplex PCR; TCRdb stores in-frame clones only, minus some. Of about 1 million clones listed, about 75% are singletons.

The TCR sequence derives from a man between 18 and 29 years old in good health. The rearrangement links TRBV11-2 to TRBJ2-1; D perhaps matches TRBD2 (5 bases). Sequencing was performed on memory CD4+ T cells sorted from blood. Sample subset: CD45RA-negative fraction. CDR3 amino acids: CASSLVSREFF. The CDR3 DNA sequence: TGTGCCAGCAGCTTAGTCTCGCGGGAGTTCTTC.